This T cell receptor beta chain emerged from a study of T cells in Graves' hyperthyroidism and ophthalmopathy. Study-wide findings and caveats: Among thyroid clonotypes expanded above 0.001, most also appeared in blood. Ophthalmopathy stood apart from stable hyperthyroidism in a 13 V-J model.

Amplified TCR beta CDR3 regions came from RNA transcripts. With the HTBI primer set, the TCR CDR3 went through a first round of RT-PCR. Each CDR3 protein is one row after TCRdb ran MiXCR on the multiplex PCR reads. The sample consists of 650,000 to 850,000 distinct CDR3 sequences, about 19% of them appearing once. This clonotype was picked up many times. Its antigen is not known. Between the trimmed V and J ends, which lost 3 bases and 3 bases, there was a span of 9 bases. The CDR3 totals 13 residues. CDR1 DFQATT and CDR2 SNEGSKA come from the germline V gene (reference sequence). The TCR originated in a woman in her forties or fifties with Graves' hyperthyroidism that later progressed to Graves' ophthalmopathy. The V call is TRBV20-1, the J call TRBJ1-5; D is unclear. The source material was blood. CDR3 in DNA: TGCAGTGCTAGTAAGGTGCTCAATCAGCCCCAGCATTTT. This encodes CSASKVLNQPQHF.